This TCR beta chain was captured by sequencing in a study of beta chain features in type 1 diabetes. Study context: The number of sorted cells examined across all samples was some 100 million.

On this clone: Its antigen is not identified.

A single heparinised blood sample, averaging roughly 0.11 L, was obtained per donor. General study points: For patients, the naive, central memory and Treg TCRB repertoires appeared more alike than for healthy donors.

As every portion of the isolated RNA was reverse transcribed, the sequencing read expressed TCRB transcripts. The data were produced by immunoSEQ multiplex PCR, yet TCRdb's version contains in-frame clones alone and is incomplete. The sample comprises hundreds of thousands of clones, 68% of which are singletons, and 0.053% rests with the top ten. V was clipped by 0 bases and J by 2 bases, with 8 bases between them. Per the germline V gene, CDR1 is SGHRS and CDR2 is YFSETQ. CDR3 length: 15 amino acids. The source material was naive CD4+ T cells from blood. The clonotype was recovered from a man under 40 in good health. The V and J genes are TRBV5-1 and TRBJ2-2; perhaps TRBD2 as D (5 bases). In DNA form, the CDR3 reads TGCGCCAGCAGCTTGGAAGCGGCTAACACCGGGGAGCTGTTTTTT. Protein product: CASSLEAANTGELFF.